Listed below are T cell receptor beta chains from one sample, sequenced in a study of OX40 agonist ivuxolimab in advanced cancers. Profiling relied on immunoSEQ multiplex PCR, and the TCRdb table lists in-frame clones only, not all of them. This sample has about 130,000 clones; around 93% occur once, and the top ten carry under 0.85%. The starting material was CD4+ or CD8+ T cells sorted from blood, obtained in a trial of the OX40 agonist ivuxolimab. These receptors were taken from an adult with an advanced solid tumor such as melanoma, head and neck, liver or kidney cancer. The CDR3 runs from the conserved cysteine through the conserved F or W. Fields, in order: clone size, V gene, D gene, J gene, CDR3 protein, CDR3 DNA. The D gene is left open where the match is weak. The listing skips clone size in some rows; elsewhere it reads once, few, many or a size class.

-	TRBV18	TRBD2	TRBJ2-1	CASSPYVGSGSHNEQFF	TGTGCCAGCTCACCATACGTAGGTAGCGGGAGTCATAATGAGCAGTTCTTC
-	TRBV7-3	-	TRBJ2-6	CASSTQSSGANVLTF	TGTGCCAGCAGCACCCAGAGCTCTGGGGCCAACGTCCTGACTTTC
-	TRBV10-3	TRBD1	TRBJ2-1	CAITYGTAYEQFF	TGTGCCATCACCTATGGGACAGCTTACGAGCAGTTCTTC
-	TRBV7-8	TRBD2	TRBJ2-3	CASSLVTAGGTDTQYF	TGTGCCAGCAGCTTAGTTACCGCGGGAGGCACAGATACGCAGTATTTT
once	TRBV5-4	-	TRBJ1-2	CASTALMGRPRRFYGYTF	TGTGCCAGCACCGCACTGATGGGCAGACCCCGCCGTTTCTATGGCTACACCTTC
-	TRBV7-8	TRBD1	TRBJ1-1	CASRKRTGQADTEAFF	TGTGCCAGCAGGAAGAGAACAGGACAGGCCGACACTGAAGCTTTCTTT
once	TRBV6-5	-	TRBJ1-4	CASSPRSGPNEKLFF	TGTGCCAGCAGTCCCCGGAGTGGGCCCAATGAAAAACTGTTTTTT
-	TRBV7-2	-	TRBJ2-3	CASSFTRAGRADTQYF	TGTGCCAGCAGTTTTACCAGGGCGGGTCGGGCGGATACGCAGTATTTT
-	TRBV11-3	-	TRBJ2-2	CASSSNTGELFF	TGTGCCAGCAGCTCGAACACCGGGGAGCTGTTTTTT
-	TRBV5-6	-	TRBJ2-3	CASTFYGGGGDTQYF	TGTGCCAGCACCTTCTACGGCGGAGGTGGAGATACGCAGTATTTT
-	TRBV4-2	-	TRBJ1-1	CASSSSVGRTEAFF	TGTGCCAGCAGCTCCAGCGTAGGTCGGACTGAAGCTTTCTTT
-	TRBV29-1	TRBD2	TRBJ2-7	CSAVLPGLAGVGYEQYF	TGCAGCGCCGTGCTACCCGGACTAGCGGGAGTGGGTTACGAGCAGTACTTC
-	TRBV9	TRBD2	TRBJ2-1	CASSASGEENEQFF	TGTGCCAGCAGCGCTAGCGGGGAGGAAAATGAGCAGTTCTTC
-	TRBV9	-	TRBJ2-7	CASSVGLESSYEQYF	TGTGCCAGCAGCGTCGGACTGGAAAGCTCCTACGAGCAGTACTTC
-	TRBV29-1	TRBD1	TRBJ1-2	CSVVMRQGARGYGYTF	TGCAGCGTTGTTATGAGACAGGGGGCGCGAGGCTATGGCTACACCTTC
-	TRBV28	-	TRBJ2-7	CASSSSRNQPYEQYF	TGTGCCAGCAGTTCCTCCCGGAATCAACCCTACGAGCAGTACTTC
-	TRBV5-4	-	TRBJ2-1	CASSLPGYNEQFF	TGTGCCAGCAGCTTGCCGGGGTACAATGAGCAGTTCTTC
-	TRBV28	-	TRBJ1-5	CASNTFGEINQPQHF	TGTGCCAGTAATACTTTCGGGGAAATCAATCAGCCCCAGCATTTT